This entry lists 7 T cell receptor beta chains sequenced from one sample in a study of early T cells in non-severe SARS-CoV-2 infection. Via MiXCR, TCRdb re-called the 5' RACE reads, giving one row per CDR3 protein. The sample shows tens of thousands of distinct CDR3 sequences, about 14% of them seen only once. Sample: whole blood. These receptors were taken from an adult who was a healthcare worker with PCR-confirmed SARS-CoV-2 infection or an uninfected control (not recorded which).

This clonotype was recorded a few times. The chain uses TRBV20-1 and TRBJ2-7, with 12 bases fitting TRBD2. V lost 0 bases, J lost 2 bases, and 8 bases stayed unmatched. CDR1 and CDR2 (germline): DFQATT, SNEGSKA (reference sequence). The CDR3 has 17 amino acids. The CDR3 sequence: CSARDKLTSGGTYEQYF. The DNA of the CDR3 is TGCAGTGCTAGAGATAAATTGACTAGCGGGGGTACCTACGAGCAGTACTTC.

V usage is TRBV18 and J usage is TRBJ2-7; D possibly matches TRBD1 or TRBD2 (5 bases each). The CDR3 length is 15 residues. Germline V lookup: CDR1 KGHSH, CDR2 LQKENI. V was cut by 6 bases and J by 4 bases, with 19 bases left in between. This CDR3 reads CASSASQGDPYEQYF. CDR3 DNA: TGTGCCAGCTCCGCCTCCCAAGGGGACCCATACGAGCAGTACTTC.

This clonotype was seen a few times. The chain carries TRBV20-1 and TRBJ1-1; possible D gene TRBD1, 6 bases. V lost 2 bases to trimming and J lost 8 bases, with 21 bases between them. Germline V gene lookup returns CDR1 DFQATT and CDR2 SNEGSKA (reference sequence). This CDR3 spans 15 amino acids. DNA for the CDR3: TGCAGTGCTAGATTATACCCGGGGGGGGCAATGGAAGCTTTCTTT. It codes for CSARLYPGGAMEAFF.

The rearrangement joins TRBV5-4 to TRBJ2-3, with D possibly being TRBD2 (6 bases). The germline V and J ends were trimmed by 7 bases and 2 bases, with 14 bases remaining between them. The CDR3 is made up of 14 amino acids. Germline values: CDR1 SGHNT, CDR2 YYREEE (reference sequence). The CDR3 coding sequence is TGTGCCAGCGCTTTAAGGGACTTCACAGATACGCAGTATTTT. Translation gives CASALRDFTDTQYF. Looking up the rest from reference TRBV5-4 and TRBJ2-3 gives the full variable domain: ETGVTQSPTHLIKTRGQQVTLRCSSQSGHNTVSWYQQALGQGPQFIFQYYREEENGRGNFPPRFSGLQFPNYSSELNVNALELDDSALYLCASALRDFTDTQYFGPGTRLTVL.

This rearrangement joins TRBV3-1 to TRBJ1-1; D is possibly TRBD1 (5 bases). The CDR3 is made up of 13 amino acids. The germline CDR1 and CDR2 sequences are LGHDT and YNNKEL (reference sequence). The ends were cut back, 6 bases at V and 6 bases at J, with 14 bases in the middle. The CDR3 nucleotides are TGTGCCAGCAGACGGCAGGGTTCCGCTGAAGCTTTCTTT. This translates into CASRRQGSAEAFF.

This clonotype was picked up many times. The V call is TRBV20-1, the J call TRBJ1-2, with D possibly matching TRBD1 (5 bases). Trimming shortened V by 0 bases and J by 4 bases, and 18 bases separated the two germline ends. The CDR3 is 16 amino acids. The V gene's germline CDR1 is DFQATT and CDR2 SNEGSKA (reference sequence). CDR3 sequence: CSARDMIGARGYGYTF. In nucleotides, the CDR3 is TGCAGTGCTAGAGATATGATCGGGGCCCGTGGCTATGGCTACACCTTC.

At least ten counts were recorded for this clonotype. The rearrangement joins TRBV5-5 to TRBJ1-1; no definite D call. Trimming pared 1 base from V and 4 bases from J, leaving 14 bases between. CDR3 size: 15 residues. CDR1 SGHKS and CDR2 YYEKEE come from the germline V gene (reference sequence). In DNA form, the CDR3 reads TGTGCCAGCAGCTTGTTTAGGGATCGGGCCACTGAAGCTTTCTTT. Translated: CASSLFRDRATEAFF.